Below, one TCR beta chain is given with its context. The sample belongs to a study of blood T cell repertoires in COVID-19. On the study more broadly: COVID-19 samples, acute and convalescent, were from the United States, Italy and Spain.

In germline, CDR1 is MDHEN, CDR2 SYDVKM. The ends were cut back, 1 base at V and 3 bases at J, with 9 bases in the middle. The length of the CDR3 is 14 residues. Sequencing used immunoSEQ multiplex PCR; TCRdb keeps in-frame clones, though not all of them. Here the sample spans 95,000 to 150,000 clones, 79% being singletons. The sample comprised peripheral blood. The clonotype comes from a woman aged 80 or over with acute or convalescent COVID-19. This chain links TRBV28 with TRBJ1-2, with D maybe TRBD1 (6 bases). The CDR3 DNA is TGTGCCAGCAGTTTATTTTACAGGGACTATGGCTACACCTTC. This codes for CASSLFYRDYGYTF.